This TCR beta chain is from a study of siplizumab effects on memory and regulatory T cells. In its sample, this clone was seen once. Antigen: not known. Whole-study findings and limits: Reactions containing siplizumab showed mappable alloreactive CD4+ clones averaging approximately 66% Treg-derived, versus around 26% in controls. The authors did not confirm suppressive function in proliferating Tregs from siplizumab cultures.

Roughly 9.8 x 10^4 TCR templates were assayed per sample. Clones were read by immunoSEQ multiplex PCR, and TCRdb kept only the in-frame ones, dropping some. The table shows more than 85,000 clones, with about 90% occurring only once. The CDR3 contains 13 residues. CDR1 is MGHRA and CDR2 is YSYEKL in the germline V gene. Trimming stripped 5 bases from V and 5 bases from J, with 11 bases between. This chain uses TRBV4-1 with TRBJ2-3; TRBD2 might be the D (5 bases). The clonotype was recovered from a human donor in good health. Some clones in this sample may be carry-over from other donors' samples. The source material was CD4+ T cells sorted from blood. The CDR3 DNA sequence: TGCGCCAGCAGCTCCCGTGGGAGAGATACGCAGTATTTT. Translation gives CASSSRGRDTQYF.